This T cell receptor beta chain was found in a study of blood T cell repertoires in COVID-19 (TCRdb year 2020). About the study as a whole: The collaborator samples originated in the United States, Italy and Spain and spanned the acute and convalescent phases of COVID-19. The prospective study material was composed of cDNA or gDNA derived from T cells, B-cell-depleted T cells, or PBMCs. Subjects who had been exposed to COVID-19, were actively infected with it, or had recovered from it provided the deeply sampled blood TCRbeta repertoires that made up the dataset. The repertoires were released in a freely available public database intended as a resource for research on the immune response to SARS-CoV-2. The samples were drawn from two sources: the first 160 participants of the ongoing ImmuneRACE study, and 1,000 to 1,500 subjects contributed by 6 global collaborators. Nearly every sample came with metadata listing a de-identified subject ID, COVID-19 status, age in years and sex. Where available, HLA class I and class II types were obtained from metadata supplied by the sample provider rather than from assay-based typing.

Findings and caveats that apply to the study as a whole: How much clinical and demographic metadata was included differed by source and by participant, and the metadata was provided uncurated.

Participants in the prospective study were aged about 18 to 95 years, lived in 20 to 30 United States geographic areas, and enrolled through a virtual design. To assign participants to cohorts, the prospective study relied on clinical history that participants themselves reported in a screening survey and a study questionnaire. In the prospective study, mobile phlebotomists collected whole blood, serum and a nasopharyngeal or oropharyngeal swab from each participant. Additional blood draws and questionnaires over an approximately 2-month period could optionally be provided by prospective study participants. Blood samples from the prospective study were shipped frozen or at room temperature prior to DNA extraction. TCRbeta CDR3 regions were amplified from genomic DNA by means of the immunoSEQ Assay, a bias-controlled multiplex PCR. The paper's data handling went like this. Nucleated cell counts per sample were estimated from amplification of reference gene primers within the assay. To quantify the absolute abundance of each unique TCRbeta CDR3 rearrangement, sequence reads were collapsed and filtered. For each sample, productive Simpson clonality was calculated by taking the square root of Simpson's diversity index across productive rearrangements. TCRdb mirrors the immuneACCESS table, restricted to in-frame sequences. Some clones are absent from its copies; in checked studies, under half trace to an unresolved V gene, and the reason for the others is unknown. V and J calls and clone size come straight from that table; D and trimming were deduced from the DNA. For this sample the table gives about 430,000 clones, of which around nine tenths were detected only once. Over 0.9% of the sample rests with the top ten.

About this clone itself: Its antigen is not yet known. Per-base quality was not reported, and no clone a single base away is much larger than it.

Sequencing was done on a sample of PBMCs or T cells enriched from blood (not recorded which). This clonotype originated in a woman in her 30s with acute COVID-19.

Read as DNA, the sequence is TGTGCCACCAGTGATTCAGGGGGGAGGTACGAGCAGTACTTC. Translated, it gives CATSDSGGRYEQYF. This chain joins TRBV24-1 to TRBJ2-7; the D segment could be TRBD1, given 7 matching bases. From cysteine to phenylalanine, the CDR3 is 14 amino acids long. The entry retains the CDR3 DNA only, 42 bases that are in frame from base 1. Looking up the germline V gene yields CDR1 KGHDR and CDR2 SFDVKD. Trimming removed 2 bases from V and 4 bases from J, leaving 11 bases between the germline ends.